This T cell receptor beta chain emerged from a study of T cells after yellow fever vaccination. TCRdb used MiXCR to reprocess the 5' RACE reads, holding one entry per CDR3 protein. The sample has 250,000 to 350,000 distinct CDR3 sequences, around 9.3% seen once; the top ten hold over 3%. V trimming: 0 bases; J trimming: 2 bases; junction bases outside the gene matches: 5. Germline lookup yields CDR1 SGHRS and CDR2 YFSETQ. This CDR3 has 16 amino acids. This clonotype was picked up a small number of times. This chain joins TRBV5-1 and TRBJ2-1; 7 bases line up with TRBD2. The material sequenced was CD4+ T cells sorted from PBMCs, taken 5 days after the yellow fever booster vaccination. This TCR came from a man younger than 30 who received the YFV17D yellow fever vaccine. The CDR3 region is CASSLGGGSTYNEQFF. In DNA, the CDR3 is TGCGCCAGCAGCTTGGGTGGCGGGAGCACCTACAATGAGCAGTTCTTC.